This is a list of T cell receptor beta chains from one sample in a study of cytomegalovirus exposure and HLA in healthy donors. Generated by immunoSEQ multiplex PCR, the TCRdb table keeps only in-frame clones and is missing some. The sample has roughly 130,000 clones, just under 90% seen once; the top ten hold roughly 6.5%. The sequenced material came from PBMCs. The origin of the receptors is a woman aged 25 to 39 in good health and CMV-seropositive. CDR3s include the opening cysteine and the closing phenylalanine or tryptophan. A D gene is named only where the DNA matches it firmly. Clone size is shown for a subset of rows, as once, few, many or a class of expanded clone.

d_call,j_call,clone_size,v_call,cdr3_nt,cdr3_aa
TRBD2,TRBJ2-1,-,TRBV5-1,TGCGCCAGCAGCTTGGAGGCAGCCCGACTAGCGGGGGAAGGGAATGAGCAGTTCTTC,CASSLEAARLAGEGNEQFF
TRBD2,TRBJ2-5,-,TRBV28,TGTGCCAGCAGTTCCTCAGGGACTAGCGGGCGGTGGGCCCAGTACTTC,CASSSSGTSGRWAQYF
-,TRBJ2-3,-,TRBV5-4,TGTGCCAGCAGCTTAAGGCGGACAGATACGCAGTATTTT,CASSLRRTDTQYF
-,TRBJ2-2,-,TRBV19,TGTGCCAGTTTGGCCTGGAACACCGGGGAGCTGTTTTTT,CASLAWNTGELFF
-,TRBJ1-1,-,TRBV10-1,TGCGCCAGCAGTGAGTCGGAGAACATGAACACTGAAGCTTTCTTT,CASSESENMNTEAFF
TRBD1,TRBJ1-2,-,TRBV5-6,TGTGCCAGCAGCTTGGGTGGACAGGGGCTATCGTATGGCTACACCTTC,CASSLGGQGLSYGYTF
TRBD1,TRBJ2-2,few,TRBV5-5,TGTGCCAGCAGCAGACAGGGTATTTACGGCGGGGAGCTGTTTTTT,CASSRQGIYGGELFF
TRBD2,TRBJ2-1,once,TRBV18,TGTGCCAGCTCACCAAGCACTAGCGGGGGGGGCTACAATGAGCAGTTCTTC,CASSPSTSGGGYNEQFF
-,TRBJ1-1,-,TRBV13,TGTGCCAGCAGCACGGCTGGGGCGAGGTGGAACACTGAAGCTTTCTTT,CASSTAGARWNTEAFF
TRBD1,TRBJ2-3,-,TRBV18,TGTGCCAGCTCGTCGGACAGGGGTTTCGCAGATACGCAGTATTTT,CASSSDRGFADTQYF
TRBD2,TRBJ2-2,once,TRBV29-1,TGCAGCGCCTTGGGACTAGCGGGAGGGCCGCGGCTCGGTACCGGGGAGCTGTTTTTT,CSALGLAGGPRLGTGELFF
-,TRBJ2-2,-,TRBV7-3,TGTGCCAGCAGCGCCCGCACAGGGTCCGGGGAGCTGTTTTTT,CASSARTGSGELFF
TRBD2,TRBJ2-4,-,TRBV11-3,TGTGCCAGCAGCTTAGGCTCCGGGAGGGACATTCAGTACTTC,CASSLGSGRDIQYF
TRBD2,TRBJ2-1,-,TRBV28,TGTGCCAGCAGCCTTAGCGGGGGGGCCGGGAATGAGCAGTTCTTC,CASSLSGGAGNEQFF
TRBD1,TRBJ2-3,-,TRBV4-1,TGCGCCAGCAGCCGCTTAGGGACAGGGAGCACAGATACGCAGTATTTT,CASSRLGTGSTDTQYF
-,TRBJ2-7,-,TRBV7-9,TGTGCCAGCAGCTTAGGGCAGGGAAAACTTACCTACGAGCAGTACTTC,CASSLGQGKLTYEQYF
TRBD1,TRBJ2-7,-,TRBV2,TGTGCCAGCAGAAGGACAGGTTGGTACGAGCAGTACTTC,CASRRTGWYEQYF
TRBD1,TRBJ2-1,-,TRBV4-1,TGCGCCAGCAGTATTGTAAGGGGGCAGAATGAGCAGTTCTTC,CASSIVRGQNEQFF
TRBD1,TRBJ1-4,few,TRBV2,TGTGCCAGCAGTGAAACAGGGGGCGCGAATGAAAAACTGTTTTTT,CASSETGGANEKLFF
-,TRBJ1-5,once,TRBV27,TGTGCCAGCAGGCCGGGGTCCTTATCGGGCAATCAGCCCCAGCATTTT,CASRPGSLSGNQPQHF
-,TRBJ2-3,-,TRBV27,TGTGCCAGCAATACCCTACTAGCTCGGGGTTCAGAAGATACGCAGTATTTT,CASNTLLARGSEDTQYF
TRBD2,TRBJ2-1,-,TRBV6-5,TGTGCCAGCAGTTACGGCGGGGGGCTATCCTACAATGAGCAGTTCTTC,CASSYGGGLSYNEQFF
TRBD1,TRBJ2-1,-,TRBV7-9,TGTGCCAGCAGCTTATGGGACAGGGGATACAATGAGCAGTTCTTC,CASSLWDRGYNEQFF
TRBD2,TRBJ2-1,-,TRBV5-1,TGCGCCAGCAGCTCGGGACTAGCGGACTCCTACAATGAGCAGTTCTTC,CASSSGLADSYNEQFF
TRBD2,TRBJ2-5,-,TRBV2,TGTGCCAGCAGTGGGAAGCGGGAGACATCTAAAGAGACCCAGTACTTC,CASSGKRETSKETQYF
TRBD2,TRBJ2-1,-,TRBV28,TGTGCCAGCAGTTTTCGTGGACTAGCGATCAATGAGCAGTTCTTC,CASSFRGLAINEQFF
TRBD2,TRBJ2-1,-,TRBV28,TGTGCCAGCAGTCCCTTGGGCGGGACTAGCCGCAATGAGCAGTTCTTC,CASSPLGGTSRNEQFF
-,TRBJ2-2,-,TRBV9,TGTGCCAGCAGCTCATCCCCTCAGAATTATAACACCGGGGAGCTGTTTTTT,CASSSSPQNYNTGELFF
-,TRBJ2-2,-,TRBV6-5,TGTGCCAGCAGTTCTATGTTTAGGGGGAACACCGGGGAGCTGTTTTTT,CASSSMFRGNTGELFF
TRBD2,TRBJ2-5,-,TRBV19,TGTGCCAGCAAGCGAGCGGGATCAGGGGAGACCCAGTACTTC,CASKRAGSGETQYF
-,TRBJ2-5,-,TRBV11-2,TGTGCCAGCAGCGCCTTGACAGTCACAGGGGAGACCCAGTACTTC,CASSALTVTGETQYF